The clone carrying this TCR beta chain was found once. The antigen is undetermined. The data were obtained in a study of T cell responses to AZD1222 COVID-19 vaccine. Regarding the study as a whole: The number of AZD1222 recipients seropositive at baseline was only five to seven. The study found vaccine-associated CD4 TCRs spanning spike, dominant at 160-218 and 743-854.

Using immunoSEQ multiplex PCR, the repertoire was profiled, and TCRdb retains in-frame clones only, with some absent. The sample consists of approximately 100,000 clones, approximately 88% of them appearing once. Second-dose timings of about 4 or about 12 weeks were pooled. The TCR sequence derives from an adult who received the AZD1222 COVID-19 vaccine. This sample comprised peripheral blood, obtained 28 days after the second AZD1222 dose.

Here the CDR3 DNA reads TGTGCCAGTATCAATCTGGGGGCCGGGCGTGAAAAACTGTTTTTT. Translated: CASINLGAGREKLFF. V gene TRBV19 combines with J gene TRBJ1-4, with TRBD1 as a possible D gene (6 bases). The CDR3 spans 15 residues. V was clipped by 7 bases and J by 7 bases, with 19 bases between them. CDR1 and CDR2 (germline): LNHDA, SQIVND (reference sequence).